This T cell receptor (beta chain) emerged from a study of technical replicates of blood from several donors. The assay was immunoSEQ multiplex PCR, and TCRdb's table has in-frame clones only and misses some. The sample consists of some 87,000 clones, more than 85% of them appearing once. Germline CDR1 and CDR2: LNHDA and SQIVND (reference sequence). The CDR3 consists of 20 residues. J lost 0 bases, V lost 4 bases, and 18 bases had no gene match. The sample holds a few counts of this clone. J is TRBJ1-5 and V is TRBV19, with 7 bases fitting TRBD1. The receptor comes from a human donor in good health. Sequencing was performed on T cells isolated from PBMCs. CDR3 in DNA: TGTGCCAGTAGTACGGGGACAGATTGGAATATTATTTATAGCAATCAGCCCCAGCATTTT. It encodes CASSTGTDWNIIYSNQPQHF.